This T cell receptor beta chain was recorded in a study of PD-L1 blockade in urothelial cancer. Background on the study: Investigators checked blood 3 weeks (second dose) and 6 weeks after treatment start.

CDR1 and CDR2 (germline): ENHRY, SYGVKD. The CDR3 sequence is 15 residues long. With 2 bases clipped from V and 2 bases from J, the junction kept 6 bases outside the gene matches. In this sample, this clone turned up once. Its antigen is still unknown. Study-wide results and limits: Tumor-associated blood clones were expanded more by durable-benefit patients at 3 weeks.

Assay: immunoSEQ multiplex PCR; the TCRdb copy retains only in-frame clones and omits some. The table includes fewer than 45,000 clones, approximately 78% detected once. The chain recombines TRBV10-3 with TRBJ2-7; 7 nucleotides match TRBD2. The source was PBMCs, collected around atezolizumab (anti-PD-L1) treatment. The sequence was collected from a man between 65 and 85 years old with urothelial cancer. The CDR3 is CAISEKAGDPYEQYF. CDR3 DNA sequence: TGTGCCATCAGTGAGAAGGCGGGAGATCCCTACGAGCAGTACTTC.